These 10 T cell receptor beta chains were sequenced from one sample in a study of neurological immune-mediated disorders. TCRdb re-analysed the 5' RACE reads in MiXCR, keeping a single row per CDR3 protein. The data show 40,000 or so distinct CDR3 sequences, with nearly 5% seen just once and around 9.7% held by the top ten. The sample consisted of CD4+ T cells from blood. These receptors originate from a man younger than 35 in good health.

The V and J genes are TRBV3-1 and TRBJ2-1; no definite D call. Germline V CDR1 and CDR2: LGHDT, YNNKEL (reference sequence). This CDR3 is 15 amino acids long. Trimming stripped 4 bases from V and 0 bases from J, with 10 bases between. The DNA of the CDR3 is TGTGCCAGCAGCCCCTACTCAAGCTCCTACAATGAGCAGTTCTTC. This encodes CASSPYSSSYNEQFF.

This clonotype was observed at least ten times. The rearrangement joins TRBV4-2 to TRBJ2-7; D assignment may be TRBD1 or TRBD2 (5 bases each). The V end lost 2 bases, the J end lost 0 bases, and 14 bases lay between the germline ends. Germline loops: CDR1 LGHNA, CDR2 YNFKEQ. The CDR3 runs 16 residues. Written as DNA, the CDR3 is TGTGCCAGCAGCCAACGGGACCGAGACAGCTCCTACGAGCAGTACTTC. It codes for CASSQRDRDSSYEQYF.

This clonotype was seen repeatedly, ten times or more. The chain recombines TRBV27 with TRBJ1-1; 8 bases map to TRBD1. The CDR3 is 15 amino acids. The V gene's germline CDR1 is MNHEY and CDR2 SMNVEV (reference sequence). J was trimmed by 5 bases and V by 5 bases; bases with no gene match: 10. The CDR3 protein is CASSPLDRVWTEAFF. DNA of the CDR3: TGTGCCAGCAGTCCCCTGGACAGGGTGTGGACTGAAGCTTTCTTT.

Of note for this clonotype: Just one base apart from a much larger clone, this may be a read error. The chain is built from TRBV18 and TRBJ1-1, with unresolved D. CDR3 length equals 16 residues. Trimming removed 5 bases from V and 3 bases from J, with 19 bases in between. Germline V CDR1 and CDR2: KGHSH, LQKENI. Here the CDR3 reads CASSSTVEGPDTEAFF. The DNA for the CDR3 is TGTGCCAGCTCATCTACAGTGGAAGGGCCAGACACTGAAGCTTTCTTT.

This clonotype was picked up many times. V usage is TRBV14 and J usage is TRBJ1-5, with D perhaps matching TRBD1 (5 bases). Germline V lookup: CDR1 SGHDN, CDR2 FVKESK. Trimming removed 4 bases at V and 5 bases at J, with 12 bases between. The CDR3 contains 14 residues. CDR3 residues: CASSPQGRDQPQHF. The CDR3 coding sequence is TGTGCCAGCAGCCCCCAGGGCCGGGATCAGCCCCAGCATTTT. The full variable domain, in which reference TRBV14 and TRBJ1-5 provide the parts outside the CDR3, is EAGVTQFPSHSVIEKGQTVTLRCDPISGHDNLYWYRRVMGKEIKFLLHFVKESKQDESGMPNNRFLAERTGGTYSTLKVQPAELEDSGVYFCASSPQGRDQPQHFGDGTRLSIL.

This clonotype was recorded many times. CDR3 sequence (DNA): TGTGCCAGCAGCTTATATGGGGAAACGCAGACCCAGTACTTC. Its translation: CASSLYGETQTQYF. The rearrangement uses TRBV7-9 and TRBJ2-5; D unresolved. This CDR3 is 14 amino acids long. CDR1 SEHNR and CDR2 FQNEAQ come from the germline V gene (reference sequence). Trimming took 2 bases from V and 6 from J, leaving 13 bases between them.

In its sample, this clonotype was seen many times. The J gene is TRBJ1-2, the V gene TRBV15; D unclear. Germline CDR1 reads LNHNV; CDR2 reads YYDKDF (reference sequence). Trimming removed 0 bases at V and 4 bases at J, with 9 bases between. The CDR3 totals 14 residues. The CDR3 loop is CATSRDGQSYGYTF. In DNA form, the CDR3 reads TGTGCCACCAGCAGAGATGGGCAGTCCTATGGCTACACCTTC. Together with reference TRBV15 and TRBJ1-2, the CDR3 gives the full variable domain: DAMVIQNPRYQVTQFGKPVTLSCSQTLNHNVMYWYQQKSSQAPKLLFHYYDKDFNNEADTPDNFQSRRPNTSFCFLDIRSPGLGDTAMYLCATSRDGQSYGYTFGSGTRLTVV.

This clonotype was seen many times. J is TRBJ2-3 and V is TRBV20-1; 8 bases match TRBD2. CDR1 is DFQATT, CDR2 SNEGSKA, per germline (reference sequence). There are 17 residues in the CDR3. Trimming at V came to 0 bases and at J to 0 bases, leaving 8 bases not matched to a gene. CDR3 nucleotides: TGCAGTGCTAGAGAAGGACTAGCCGGAACTAGCACAGATACGCAGTATTTT. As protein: CSAREGLAGTSTDTQYF.

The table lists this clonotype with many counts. CDR3 DNA sequence: TGCGCCAGCAGCCCCAAGGGACAGGGGAACACTGAAGCTTTCTTT. This sequence encodes CASSPKGQGNTEAFF. This rearrangement joins TRBV5-1 to TRBJ1-1; 9 bases are shared with TRBD1. Germline V gives CDR1 SGHRS, CDR2 YFSETQ. The CDR3 runs to 15 residues. J was trimmed by 1 base and V by 4 bases; bases with no gene match: 5.

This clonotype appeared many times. CDR3 sequence: CSARDDKLAGGWYEQFF. CDR3 coding DNA: TGCAGTGCTAGAGACGACAAGCTAGCGGGGGGTTGGTATGAGCAGTTCTTC. The J gene is TRBJ2-1, the V gene TRBV20-1, with 11 bases matching TRBD2. Per germline, CDR1 DFQATT and CDR2 SNEGSKA (reference sequence). This CDR3 region has 17 residues. The V and J ends lost 0 bases and 8 bases, in that order; junction bases with no gene match: 12.